The clone carrying this TCR beta chain was seen repeatedly, ten times or more. Its antigen remains unknown. The sample originates from a study of breast tumors, draining lymph nodes, adjacent tissues. Study-wide results and limits: Luminal-like breast cancer showed significantly higher tumor–nontumor repertoire similarity than basal-like.

The CDR3 extends over 12 amino acids. V lost 5 bases, J lost 8 bases, and 10 bases lay in between. Germline CDR1 and CDR2: SNHLY and FYNNEI. Axillary draining lymph nodes of breast cancer patients supplied the node samples. Each CDR3 protein is one row after TCRdb ran MiXCR on the multiplex PCR reads. This table has roughly 260,000 distinct CDR3 sequences, under 35% appearing once. This receptor was identified in a female donor with breast cancer. Some clones in this sample may be carry-over from other donors' samples. The rearrangement links TRBV2 to TRBJ1-3; D not resolved. The sample comprised axillary lymph node tissue. This CDR3 is CASSTRWDTIYF. As DNA, the CDR3 is TGTGCCAGCAGTACTAGGTGGGACACCATATATTTT.